The rows below give T cell receptor beta chains drawn from one sample of a study of blood T cell repertoires in COVID-19. Libraries were prepared by immunoSEQ multiplex PCR; TCRdb keeps only in-frame clonotypes and omits some of them. This table has around 480,000 clones, roughly 87% appearing once. Sequencing used PBMCs or T cells enriched from blood (not recorded which). The source is a young woman who had recovered from COVID-19. Each CDR3 is given with its conserved first and last residue. The order of the fields is clone size, J gene, V gene, D gene, CDR3 DNA, CDR3 protein. D genes are given only for firm matches. Expanded clones get a size class; other rows say once, few or many, or leave the size out.

abundance: .; j_gene: TRBJ1-2; v_gene: TRBV19; d_gene: TRBD1; CDR3nt: TGTGCCAGTAAGGAAGACCGACAGGGTGGGAACTATGGCTACACCTTC; CDR3aa: CASKEDRQGGNYGYTF
abundance: once; j_gene: TRBJ2-7; v_gene: TRBV6-5; d_gene: .; CDR3nt: TGTGCCAGCAGTTACTCGGCCGTTTCCTACGAGCAGTACTTC; CDR3aa: CASSYSAVSYEQYF
abundance: .; j_gene: TRBJ1-3; v_gene: TRBV19; d_gene: TRBD1; CDR3nt: TGTGCCAGTAGTTCGCAGGGGGACTCTGGAAACACCATATATTTT; CDR3aa: CASSSQGDSGNTIYF
abundance: .; j_gene: TRBJ1-1; v_gene: TRBV12-3/TRBV12-4; d_gene: TRBD1; CDR3nt: TGTGCCAGCAGAGGGACAGAGAACACTGAAGCTTTCTTT; CDR3aa: CASRGTENTEAFF
abundance: .; j_gene: TRBJ2-7; v_gene: TRBV5-6; d_gene: .; CDR3nt: TGTGCCAGCAGCTTGGGAGGGATCCTCCCCGTCCGCCAGTACTTC; CDR3aa: CASSLGGILPVRQYF
abundance: .; j_gene: TRBJ2-7; v_gene: TRBV5-1; d_gene: TRBD1; CDR3nt: TGCGCCAGCAGCTTGGGGACAGGGGCCTTTCTATTGACCTACGAGCAGTACTTC; CDR3aa: CASSLGTGAFLLTYEQYF
abundance: once; j_gene: TRBJ2-3; v_gene: TRBV4-1; d_gene: .; CDR3nt: TGCGCCAGCAGCCAGCAAAGCGCCGCAGATACGCAGTATTTT; CDR3aa: CASSQQSAADTQYF
abundance: .; j_gene: TRBJ2-2; v_gene: TRBV5-5; d_gene: TRBD2; CDR3nt: TGTGCCAGCAGCTTGGGACTAGCAATTAACGGGGAGCTGTTTTTT; CDR3aa: CASSLGLAINGELFF
abundance: .; j_gene: TRBJ2-2; v_gene: TRBV5-1; d_gene: TRBD1; CDR3nt: TGCGCCAGCAGCCGGACCGGAACAGGGGAAGACACCGGGGAGCTGTTTTTT; CDR3aa: CASSRTGTGEDTGELFF
abundance: .; j_gene: TRBJ1-3; v_gene: TRBV5-1; d_gene: .; CDR3nt: TGCGCCAGCAGCTTGGTAGGGGGAACGTTTGGAAACACCATATATTTT; CDR3aa: CASSLVGGTFGNTIYF
abundance: few; j_gene: TRBJ2-3; v_gene: TRBV6-5; d_gene: .; CDR3nt: TGTGCCACCTTCACAGGGCTCACAGATACGCAGTATTTT; CDR3aa: CATFTGLTDTQYF
abundance: .; j_gene: TRBJ1-6; v_gene: TRBV6-2/TRBV6-3; d_gene: .; CDR3nt: TGTGCCAGCAGCCGAGGTATTATGGGTTCACCCCTCCACTTT; CDR3aa: CASSRGIMGSPLHF
abundance: once; j_gene: TRBJ2-6; v_gene: TRBV5-4; d_gene: TRBD1; CDR3nt: TGTGCCAGCCAGGGGGCGTCTGGGGCCAACGTCCTGACTTTC; CDR3aa: CASQGASGANVLTF
abundance: .; j_gene: TRBJ2-3; v_gene: TRBV5-1; d_gene: .; CDR3nt: TGCGCCAGCAGCCCGGCGTTAGGGGGAGTCCCCACAGATACGCAGTATTTT; CDR3aa: CASSPALGGVPTDTQYF
abundance: .; j_gene: TRBJ2-5; v_gene: TRBV11-2; d_gene: .; CDR3nt: TGTGCCAGCAGCTTAGCCCTCACAGGGATTGGGGAGACCCAGTACTTC; CDR3aa: CASSLALTGIGETQYF
abundance: .; j_gene: TRBJ2-6; v_gene: TRBV19; d_gene: TRBD1; CDR3nt: TGTGCCACCAGAGACCGGGACAGGGGTATCTCTGGGGCCAACGTCCTGACTTTC; CDR3aa: CATRDRDRGISGANVLTF